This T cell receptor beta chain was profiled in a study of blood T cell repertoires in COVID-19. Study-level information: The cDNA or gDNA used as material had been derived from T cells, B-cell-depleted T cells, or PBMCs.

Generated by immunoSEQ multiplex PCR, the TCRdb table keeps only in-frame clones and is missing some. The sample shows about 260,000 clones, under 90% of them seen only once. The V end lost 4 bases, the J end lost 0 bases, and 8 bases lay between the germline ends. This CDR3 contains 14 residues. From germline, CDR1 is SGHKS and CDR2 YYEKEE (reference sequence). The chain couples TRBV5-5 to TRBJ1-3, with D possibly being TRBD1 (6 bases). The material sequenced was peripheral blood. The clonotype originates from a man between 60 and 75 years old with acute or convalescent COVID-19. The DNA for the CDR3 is TGTGCCAGCAGCCCACAGGGCTCTGGAAACACCATATATTTT. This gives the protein CASSPQGSGNTIYF.